These T cell receptor beta chains were read from a single sample in a study of shared clonotypes between healthy human individuals. Clones were sequenced by immunoSEQ multiplex PCR, and TCRdb holds only the in-frame ones, with some missing. The table has hundreds of thousands of clones, around three quarters seen once. The specimen was PBMCs. These TCRs come from a woman between 35 and 50 years old in good health. Some clones in this sample may be carry-over from other donors' samples. Both conserved end residues are part of each CDR3. A D gene is named only where the DNA matches it firmly. Clone size is given for some rows only: seen once, a few or many times, or a class if the clone is expanded.

cdr3_aa: CSAGRSDTQYF; cdr3_nt: TGCAGTGCTGGCCGATCGGATACGCAGTATTTT; j_call: TRBJ2-3; clone_size: .; v_call: TRBV20-1; d_call: .
cdr3_aa: CASSRPGITHEQYF; cdr3_nt: TGTGCCAGCAGCCGGCCCGGGATAACCCACGAGCAGTACTTC; j_call: TRBJ2-7; clone_size: .; v_call: TRBV28; d_call: .
cdr3_aa: CASSSGTSRYTGELFF; cdr3_nt: TGTGCCAGCAGCTCGGGGACTAGCCGGTACACCGGGGAGCTGTTTTTT; j_call: TRBJ2-2; clone_size: .; v_call: TRBV7-3; d_call: TRBD2
cdr3_aa: CASTNRETGELFF; cdr3_nt: TGTGCCAGCACCAACAGGGAAACCGGGGAGCTGTTTTTT; j_call: TRBJ2-2; clone_size: .; v_call: TRBV2; d_call: .
cdr3_aa: CSVEASGINNEQFF; cdr3_nt: TGCAGCGTTGAAGCGAGCGGGATAAACAATGAGCAGTTCTTC; j_call: TRBJ2-1; clone_size: .; v_call: TRBV29-1; d_call: TRBD2
cdr3_aa: CASSLVGTEEAFF; cdr3_nt: TGTGCCAGCAGCTTAGTAGGGACAGAGGAAGCTTTCTTT; j_call: TRBJ1-1; clone_size: .; v_call: TRBV5-4; d_call: TRBD1
cdr3_aa: CASSVGGRDSETQYF; cdr3_nt: TGTGCCAGCAGCGTAGGGGGGCGGGATTCGGAGACCCAGTACTTC; j_call: TRBJ2-5; clone_size: few; v_call: TRBV9; d_call: .
cdr3_aa: CASRPGGSGANVLTF; cdr3_nt: TGTGCCAGCAGGCCGGGGGGTTCTGGGGCCAACGTCCTGACTTTC; j_call: TRBJ2-6; clone_size: .; v_call: TRBV27; d_call: TRBD2
cdr3_aa: CASSLPPGQGETQYF; cdr3_nt: TGTGCCAGCAGCTTGCCACCCGGGCAGGGAGAGACCCAGTACTTC; j_call: TRBJ2-5; clone_size: .; v_call: TRBV5-4; d_call: .
cdr3_aa: CASSYSSGRGGETQYF; cdr3_nt: TGTGCCAGCAGTTACTCGAGCGGGAGAGGAGGAGAGACCCAGTACTTC; j_call: TRBJ2-5; clone_size: .; v_call: TRBV6-6; d_call: TRBD2
cdr3_aa: CASSLGGRLSSYNEQFF; cdr3_nt: TGTGCCAGCAGCTTGGGGGGACGGCTGAGCTCCTACAATGAGCAGTTCTTC; j_call: TRBJ2-1; clone_size: .; v_call: TRBV7-3; d_call: .
cdr3_aa: CAWSLGLAGGYQETQYF; cdr3_nt: TGTGCCTGGAGTTTAGGACTAGCGGGAGGGTACCAAGAGACCCAGTACTTC; j_call: TRBJ2-5; clone_size: .; v_call: TRBV30; d_call: TRBD2
cdr3_aa: CASSPAFDAGGYGYTF; cdr3_nt: TGTGCCAGCAGCCCAGCTTTTGACGCCGGGGGCTATGGCTACACCTTC; j_call: TRBJ1-2; clone_size: once; v_call: TRBV7-2; d_call: .
cdr3_aa: CASSPVGGNTEAFF; cdr3_nt: TGTGCCAGCAGCCCCGTGGGGGGTAACACTGAAGCTTTCTTT; j_call: TRBJ1-1; clone_size: .; v_call: TRBV7-3; d_call: .